The sequence of this T cell receptor beta chain was determined in a study of blood T cell repertoires in COVID-19. Study-level background: Spain, Italy and the United States supplied samples that represented acute and convalescent COVID-19. Sources were T cells, B-cell-depleted T cells, or PBMCs; the material itself was cDNA or gDNA.

CDR1 and CDR2 from the germline V gene are LGHNA and YSLEER. The CDR3 totals 13 residues. The ends lost 2 bases at V and 7 bases at J; junction bases unmatched: 5. The authors' processing: Counts of nucleated cells, estimated from reference gene primer amplification, were obtained. Sequencing used immunoSEQ multiplex PCR; TCRdb keeps in-frame clones, though not all of them. Clonal size and the V and J genes are those of that table, whereas D and trimming came from the DNA. The table lists approximately 54,000 clones, approximately 91% of them singletons. The sequence was collected from a man aged 45-65 years with acute or convalescent COVID-19. The sample consisted of peripheral blood. The chain employs TRBV4-3 and TRBJ2-7; 7 nucleotides line up with TRBD1. As DNA, the CDR3 is TGCGCCAGCAGCCAAACCACAGGGGCAGAGCAGTACTTC. Its translation: CASSQTTGAEQYF.